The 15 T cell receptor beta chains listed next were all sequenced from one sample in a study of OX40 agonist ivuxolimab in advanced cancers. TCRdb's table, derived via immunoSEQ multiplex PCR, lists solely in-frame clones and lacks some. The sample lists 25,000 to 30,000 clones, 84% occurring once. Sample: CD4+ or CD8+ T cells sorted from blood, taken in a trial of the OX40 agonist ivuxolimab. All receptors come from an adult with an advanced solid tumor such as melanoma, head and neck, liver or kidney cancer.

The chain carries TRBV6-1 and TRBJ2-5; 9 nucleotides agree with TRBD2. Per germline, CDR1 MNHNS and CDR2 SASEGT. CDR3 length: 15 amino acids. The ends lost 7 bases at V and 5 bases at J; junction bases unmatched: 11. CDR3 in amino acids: CASNRGSGSFETQYF. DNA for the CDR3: TGTGCCAGCAACCGGGGTAGCGGGAGTTTTGAGACCCAGTACTTC.

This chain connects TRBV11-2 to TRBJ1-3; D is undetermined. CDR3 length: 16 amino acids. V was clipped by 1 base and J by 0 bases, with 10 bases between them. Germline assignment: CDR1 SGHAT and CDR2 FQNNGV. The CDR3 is CASSLAPGSSGNTIYF. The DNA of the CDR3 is TGTGCCAGCAGCTTAGCCCCGGGGAGCTCTGGAAACACCATATATTTT.

The CDR3 spells CASSWAQGYTGELFF. CDR3 sequence (DNA): TGTGCCAGCAGCTGGGCCCAAGGGTACACCGGGGAGCTGTTTTTT. The chain employs TRBV7-8 and TRBJ2-2; D call uncertain. Trimming took off 4 bases at V and 3 bases at J, with 12 bases between the two ends. This CDR3 is 15 amino acids long. CDR1 SGHVS and CDR2 FQNEAQ come from the germline V gene.

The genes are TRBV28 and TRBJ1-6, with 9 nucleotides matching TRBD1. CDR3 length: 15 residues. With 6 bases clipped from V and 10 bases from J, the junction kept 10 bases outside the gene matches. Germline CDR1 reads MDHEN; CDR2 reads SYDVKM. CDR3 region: CASSINRGPASPLHF. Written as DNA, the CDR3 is TGTGCCAGCAGCATCAACAGGGGGCCGGCGTCACCCCTCCACTTT.

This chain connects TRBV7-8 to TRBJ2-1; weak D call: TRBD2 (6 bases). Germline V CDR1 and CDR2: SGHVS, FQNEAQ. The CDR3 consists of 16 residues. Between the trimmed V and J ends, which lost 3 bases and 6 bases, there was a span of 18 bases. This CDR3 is CASSFRDSPPSNEQFF. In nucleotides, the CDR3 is TGTGCCAGCAGCTTCCGGGACTCCCCACCGTCCAATGAGCAGTTCTTC.

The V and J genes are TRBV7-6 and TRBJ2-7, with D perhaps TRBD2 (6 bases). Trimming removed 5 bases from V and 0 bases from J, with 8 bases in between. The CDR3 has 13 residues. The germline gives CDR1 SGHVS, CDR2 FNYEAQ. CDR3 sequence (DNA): TGTGCCAGCAGCGGGGGGATCTCCTACGAGCAGTACTTC. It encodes CASSGGISYEQYF.

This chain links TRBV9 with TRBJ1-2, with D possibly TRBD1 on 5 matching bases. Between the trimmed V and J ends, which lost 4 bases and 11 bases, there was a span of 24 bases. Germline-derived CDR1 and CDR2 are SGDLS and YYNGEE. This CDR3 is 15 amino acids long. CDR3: CASSPLWGGIDEYTF. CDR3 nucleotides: TGTGCCAGCAGCCCCCTCTGGGGGGGGATTGACGAGTACACCTTC. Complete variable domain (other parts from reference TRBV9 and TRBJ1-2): DSGVTQTPKHLITATGQRVTLRCSPRSGDLSVYWYQQSLDQGLQFLIQYYNGEERAKGNILERFSAQQFPDLHSELNLSSLELGDSALYFCASSPLWGGIDEYTFGSGTRLTVV.

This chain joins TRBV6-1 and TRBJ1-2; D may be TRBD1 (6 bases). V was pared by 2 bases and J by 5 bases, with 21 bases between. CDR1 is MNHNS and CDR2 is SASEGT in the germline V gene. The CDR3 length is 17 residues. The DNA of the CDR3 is TGTGCCAGCAGTGAAAACTTTATGGGCAGGGGATTGTATGGCTACACCTTC. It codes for CASSENFMGRGLYGYTF.

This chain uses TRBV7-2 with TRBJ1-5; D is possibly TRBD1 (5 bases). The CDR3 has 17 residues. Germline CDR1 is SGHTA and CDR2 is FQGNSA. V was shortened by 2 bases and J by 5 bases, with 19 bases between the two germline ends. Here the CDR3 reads CASSLWWDPSADQPQHF. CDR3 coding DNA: TGTGCCAGCAGCTTATGGTGGGACCCATCTGCAGATCAGCCCCAGCATTTT.

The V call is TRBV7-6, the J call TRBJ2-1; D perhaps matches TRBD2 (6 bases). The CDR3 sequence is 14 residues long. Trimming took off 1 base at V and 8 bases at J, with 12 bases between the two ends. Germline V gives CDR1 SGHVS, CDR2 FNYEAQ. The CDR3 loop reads CASSLEKGGDEQFF. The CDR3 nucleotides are TGTGCCAGCAGCTTAGAAAAGGGAGGCGATGAGCAGTTCTTC.

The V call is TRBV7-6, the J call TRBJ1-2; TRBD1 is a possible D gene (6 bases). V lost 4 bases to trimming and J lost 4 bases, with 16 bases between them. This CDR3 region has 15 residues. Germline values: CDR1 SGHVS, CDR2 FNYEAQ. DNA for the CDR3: TGTGCCAGCAGCTCCTTCAGTGGGGGCGGCTATGGCTACACCTTC. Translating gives CASSSFSGGGYGYTF. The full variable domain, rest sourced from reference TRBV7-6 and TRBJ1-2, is GAGVSQSPRYKVTKRGQDVALRCDPISGHVSLYWYRQALGQGPEFLTYFNYEAQQDKSGLPNDRFSAERPEGSISTLTIQRTEQRDSAMYRCASSSFSGGGYGYTFGSGTRLTVV.

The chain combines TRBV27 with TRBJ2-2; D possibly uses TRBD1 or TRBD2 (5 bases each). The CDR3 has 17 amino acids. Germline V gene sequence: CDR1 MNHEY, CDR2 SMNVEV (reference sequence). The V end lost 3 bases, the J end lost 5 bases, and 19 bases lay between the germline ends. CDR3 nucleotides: TGTGCCAGCAGTTTTCAGTGGCAGGGAGTAAAAACCGGGGAGCTGTTTTTT. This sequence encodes CASSFQWQGVKTGELFF.

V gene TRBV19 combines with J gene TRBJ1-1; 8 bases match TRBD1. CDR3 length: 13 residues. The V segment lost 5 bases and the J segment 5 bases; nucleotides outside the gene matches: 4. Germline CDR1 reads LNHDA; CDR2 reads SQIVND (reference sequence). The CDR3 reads CASSGQGWTEAFF. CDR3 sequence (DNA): TGTGCCAGTAGTGGACAGGGCTGGACTGAAGCTTTCTTT.

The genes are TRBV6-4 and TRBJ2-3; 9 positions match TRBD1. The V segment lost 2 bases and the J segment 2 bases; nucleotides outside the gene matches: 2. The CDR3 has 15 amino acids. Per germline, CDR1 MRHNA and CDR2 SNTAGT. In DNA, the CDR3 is TGTGCCAGCAGTGACGGACAGGGGAACACAGATACGCAGTATTTT. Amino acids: CASSDGQGNTDTQYF.

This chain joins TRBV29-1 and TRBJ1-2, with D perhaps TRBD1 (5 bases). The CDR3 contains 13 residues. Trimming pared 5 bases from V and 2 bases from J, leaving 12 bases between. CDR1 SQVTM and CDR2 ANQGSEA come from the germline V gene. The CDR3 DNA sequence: TGCAGCGTTCCCTCGACAGACAACTATGGCTACACCTTC. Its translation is CSVPSTDNYGYTF.